The 7 T cell receptor beta chains below were found in one sample sequenced in a study of T cells after yellow fever vaccination (dated by TCRdb to between 2017 and 2020). Receptor libraries were prepared by 5' RACE. TCRdb records Illumina HiSeq 2500 as the sequencer. TCRdb reworked the public reads: Q25 trimming with fastp, MiXCR clone assembly, productive beta chains retained. When rows share a CDR3 protein, they turn into one entry using the most common DNA and genes. Within this sample are 110,000 or so distinct CDR3 sequences, with roughly 7.9% of them counted one time only. The ten most abundant clones make up 2.5% to 3.5% of the sample. In the paper's terms, the treatment or condition label means: live attenuated yellow fever vaccine strain. The starting material was CD4+ T cells sorted from PBMCs, obtained around 45 days after the first yellow fever vaccination. These receptors originate from a man aged 18 to 30 who received the YFV17D yellow fever vaccine.

This clonotype was counted ten times or more. CDR3 sequence (DNA): TGCAGTGCTAGAAGAGGTAGATTAAGTTGGAACACTGAAGCTTTCTTT. This translates into CSARRGRLSWNTEAFF. The genes are TRBV20-1 and TRBJ1-1; no definite D call. This CDR3 spans 16 amino acids. Germline-derived CDR1 and CDR2 are DFQATT and SNEGSKA (reference sequence). V was pared by 2 bases and J by 1 base, with 17 bases between.

In its sample, this clonotype was seen many times. V gene TRBV5-1 combines with J gene TRBJ1-1; 10 bases match TRBD1. The CDR3 has 15 amino acids. CDR1 is SGHRS and CDR2 is YFSETQ in the germline V gene. With V trimmed by 7 bases and J by 4 bases, 10 bases remained unmatched. Here the CDR3 reads CASGDRGVVSTEAFF. The CDR3 nucleotides are TGCGCCAGCGGGGACAGGGGTGTCGTGAGCACTGAAGCTTTCTTT.

This clonotype was counted ten times or more. The chain is built from TRBV20-1 and TRBJ1-5; D unclear. The V end was cut by 3 bases, the J end by 7 bases, with 13 bases between. This CDR3 is built from 13 residues. Germline V gene sequence: CDR1 DFQATT, CDR2 SNEGSKA (reference sequence). The CDR3: CSARPGEGQPQHF. The CDR3 DNA sequence: TGCAGTGCTAGGCCTGGGGAGGGCCAGCCCCAGCATTTT.

This clonotype has a count of ten or more. V usage is TRBV5-4 and J usage is TRBJ2-1; 9 nucleotides line up with TRBD1. Per the germline V gene, CDR1 is SGHNT and CDR2 is YYREEE (reference sequence). The length of the CDR3 is 13 residues. Germline trimming cut 4 bases from V and 10 bases from J; bases unmatched to any gene: 6. Written as DNA, the CDR3 is TGTGCCAGCAGCGGACAGGGGCCCATCGAGCAGTTCTTC. Translated, it gives CASSGQGPIEQFF.

This clonotype occurred a few times. V and J are TRBV6-5 and TRBJ1-2; D gene uncertain. In germline, CDR1 is MNHEY, CDR2 SVGAGI. The CDR3 has 13 residues. Trimming cost V 6 bases and J 4 bases, with 12 bases left between them. The CDR3 is CASSTTDGYGYTF. CDR3 DNA: TGTGCCAGCAGCACAACGGACGGCTATGGCTACACCTTC.

This clonotype was detected ten times or more. The chain employs TRBV10-3 and TRBJ1-1; no definite D call. CDR3 size: 14 residues. Per the germline V gene, CDR1 is ENHRY and CDR2 is SYGVKD. V dropped 0 bases and J dropped 1 base, with 6 bases sitting between them. The CDR3 is CAISESKGNTEAFF. The CDR3 coding sequence is TGTGCCATCAGTGAGTCGAAAGGGAACACTGAAGCTTTCTTT.

A word on this clonotype: A read error may be the cause here, since a much bigger clone is one base away. The missing conserved phenylalanine or tryptophan at the end of this CDR3 makes a read error likely. The CDR3 loop is CASSQVGGETQYL. CDR3 DNA: TGCGCCAGCAGCCAGGTGGGGGGAGAGACCCAGTACCTC. The chain recombines TRBV5-1 with TRBJ2-5; perhaps TRBD2 as D (6 bases). The CDR3 covers 13 residues. Trimming removed 4 bases from V and 4 bases from J, with 11 bases in between. In germline, CDR1 is SGHRS, CDR2 YFSETQ.